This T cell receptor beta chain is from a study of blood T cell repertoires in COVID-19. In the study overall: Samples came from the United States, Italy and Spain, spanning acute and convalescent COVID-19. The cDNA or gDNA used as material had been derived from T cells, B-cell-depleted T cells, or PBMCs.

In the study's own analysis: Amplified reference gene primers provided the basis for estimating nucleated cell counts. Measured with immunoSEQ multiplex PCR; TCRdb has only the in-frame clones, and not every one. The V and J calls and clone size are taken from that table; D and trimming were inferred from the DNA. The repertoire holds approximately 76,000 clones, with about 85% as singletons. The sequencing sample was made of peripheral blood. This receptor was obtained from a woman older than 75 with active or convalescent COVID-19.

This chain's CDR3 is CASRLSGQPYEQYF. Written as DNA, the CDR3 is TGTGCCAGCCGCCTTTCGGGACAACCCTACGAGCAGTACTTC. The chain uses TRBV2 and TRBJ2-7; D is perhaps TRBD1 (6 bases). The CDR3 loop spans 14 amino acids. The germline V and J ends were trimmed by 8 bases and 2 bases, with 16 bases remaining between them. Germline values: CDR1 SNHLY, CDR2 FYNNEI.